This T cell receptor beta chain was profiled in a study of shared clonotypes between healthy human individuals. The wider study: Samples came from two female and a few male donors aged 18 to 49.

None of the donors, who were healthy HIV-negative adults, had recently had acute infections or vaccinations. For this clone: Its matching antigen is unknown. Germline is not matched at one junction end, which may reflect a read error.

Study-level points and caveats: Blood was the only sampled material, and tissue repertoires likely differ.

Profiling relied on immunoSEQ multiplex PCR, and the TCRdb table lists in-frame clones only, not all of them. The data show some 510,000 clones, around 79% seen once. The germline V gene encodes CDR1 SSHAT and CDR2 FNYEAQ (reference sequence). This CDR3 has 13 residues. This sequence originates from a woman in her forties in good health. Some clones in this sample may be carry-over from other donors' samples. This sequence joins TRBV7-7 and TRBJ2-5; tentative D call: TRBD1 (7 bases). The sequencing input was PBMCs. The CDR3 region has the DNA TGTGCTAGCAGCTTAAAGCAGGGGGGGACCCAGTACTTC. Translated, it gives CASSLKQGGTQYF.